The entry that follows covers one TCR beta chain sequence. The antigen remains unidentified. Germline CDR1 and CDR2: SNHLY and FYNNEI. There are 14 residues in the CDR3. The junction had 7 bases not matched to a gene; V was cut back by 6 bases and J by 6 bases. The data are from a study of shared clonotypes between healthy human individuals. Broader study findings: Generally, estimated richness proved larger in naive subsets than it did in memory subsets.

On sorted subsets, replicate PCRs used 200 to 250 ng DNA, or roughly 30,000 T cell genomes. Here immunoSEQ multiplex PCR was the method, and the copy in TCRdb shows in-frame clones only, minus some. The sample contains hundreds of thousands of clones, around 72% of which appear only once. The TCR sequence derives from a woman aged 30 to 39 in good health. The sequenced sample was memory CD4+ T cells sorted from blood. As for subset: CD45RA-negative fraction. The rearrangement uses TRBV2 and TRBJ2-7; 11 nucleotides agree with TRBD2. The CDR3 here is CASRPTSGRREQYF. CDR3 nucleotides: TGTGCCAGCAGGCCTACTAGCGGGAGACGCGAGCAGTACTTC.